This TCR beta chain was sequenced for a study of blood T cell repertoires in COVID-19. Study information: Whether acute or convalescent, the COVID-19 samples came from the United States, Italy and Spain. T cells, B-cell-depleted T cells, or PBMCs provided the cDNA or gDNA that served as material.

Data came from immunoSEQ multiplex PCR; TCRdb stores just in-frame clones and leaves some out. The sample records around 60,000 clones, 70% to 90% being singletons. Germline loops: CDR1 MNHEY, CDR2 SVGAGI. The CDR3 has 15 residues. Between the trimmed V and J ends, which lost 5 bases and 4 bases, there was a span of 18 bases. V is TRBV6-5 and J is TRBJ2-7, with a tentative D call TRBD1 (6 bases). This receptor was taken from a man of 80 years or more with acute or convalescent COVID-19. What was sequenced was peripheral blood. The CDR3 protein is CASSPNQGHFYEQYF. In DNA form, the CDR3 reads TGTGCCAGCAGTCCAAATCAGGGGCATTTTTACGAGCAGTACTTC.